Sequencing of this TCR beta chain was carried out in a study of T cell responses to AZD1222 COVID-19 vaccine. Study outcomes and limitations: It should be noted that donors were predominantly white British and more often female, and clonal diversity was possibly underestimated.

A remark on this clone: Its antigen is undetermined.

Method: immunoSEQ multiplex PCR; TCRdb's copy keeps in-frame clones and lacks some. The table has 150,000 to 180,000 clones, roughly 90% seen once. V was pared by 2 bases and J by 7 bases, with 9 bases between. CDR1 and CDR2 (germline): KGHSH, LQKENI. This CDR3 region has 14 residues. V is TRBV18 and J is TRBJ1-6, with D unclear. The sample consisted of peripheral blood, taken on day 0 of AZD1222 vaccination. This TCR derives from an adult in good health. The CDR3 DNA reads as TGTGCCAGCTCACCAGGGCCGGAGAATTCACCCCTCCACTTT. It specifies CASSPGPENSPLHF.